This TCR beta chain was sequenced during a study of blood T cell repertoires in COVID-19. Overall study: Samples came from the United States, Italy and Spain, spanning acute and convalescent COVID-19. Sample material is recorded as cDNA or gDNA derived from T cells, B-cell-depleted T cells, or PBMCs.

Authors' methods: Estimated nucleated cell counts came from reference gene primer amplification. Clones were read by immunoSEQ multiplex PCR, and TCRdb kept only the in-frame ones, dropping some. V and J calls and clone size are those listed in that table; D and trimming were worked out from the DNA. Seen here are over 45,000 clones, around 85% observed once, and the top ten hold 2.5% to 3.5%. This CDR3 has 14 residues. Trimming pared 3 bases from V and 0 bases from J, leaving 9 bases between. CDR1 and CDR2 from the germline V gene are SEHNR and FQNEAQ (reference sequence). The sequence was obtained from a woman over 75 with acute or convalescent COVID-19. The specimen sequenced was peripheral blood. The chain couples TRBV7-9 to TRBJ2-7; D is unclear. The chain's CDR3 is CASSFSPSSYEQYF. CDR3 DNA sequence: TGTGCCAGCAGCTTTTCTCCTAGCTCCTACGAGCAGTACTTC.